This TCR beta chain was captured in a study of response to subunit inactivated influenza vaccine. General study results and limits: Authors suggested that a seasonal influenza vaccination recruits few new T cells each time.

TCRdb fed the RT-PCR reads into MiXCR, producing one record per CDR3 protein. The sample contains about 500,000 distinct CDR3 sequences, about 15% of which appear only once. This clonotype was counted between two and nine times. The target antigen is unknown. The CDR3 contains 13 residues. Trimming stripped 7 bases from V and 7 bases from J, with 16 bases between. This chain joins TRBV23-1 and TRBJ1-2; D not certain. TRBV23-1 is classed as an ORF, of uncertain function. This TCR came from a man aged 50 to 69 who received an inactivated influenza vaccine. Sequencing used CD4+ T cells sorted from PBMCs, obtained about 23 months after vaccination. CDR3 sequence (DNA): TGCGCCAGCAATGCCACGGGGAAATGTGGCTACACCTTC. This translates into CASNATGKCGYTF.